A selection of T cell receptor beta chains follows, all from one sample in a study of control samples from healthy donors and cancer patients. Sequenced by immunoSEQ multiplex PCR; TCRdb stores in-frame clones only, minus some. The sample comprises over 55,000 clones, less than 95% of which are singletons, and 0.75% to 0.95% rests with the top ten. What was sequenced was PBMCs. These receptor sequences come from a man between 25 and 39 years old with colorectal cancer. Each CDR3 is given with its conserved first and last residue. The order of the fields is D gene, V gene, clone size, J gene, CDR3 protein, CDR3 DNA. The D gene is left open where the match is weak. Only some rows state a clone size, as once, few, many or a class for expanded clones.

D gene: TRBD2
V gene: TRBV12-3/TRBV12-4
clone size: NA
J gene: TRBJ2-7
CDR3 protein: CASSWGTIGEQYF
CDR3 DNA: TGTGCCAGCAGTTGGGGGACTATTGGGGAGCAGTACTTC

D gene: NA
V gene: TRBV12-3/TRBV12-4
clone size: NA
J gene: TRBJ1-1
CDR3 protein: CASNTNMNTEAFF
CDR3 DNA: TGTGCCAGCAATACTAACATGAACACTGAAGCTTTCTTT

D gene: NA
V gene: TRBV19
clone size: NA
J gene: TRBJ2-6
CDR3 protein: CASSMMGRGGFGANVLTF
CDR3 DNA: TGTGCCAGTAGTATGATGGGCAGGGGGGGCTTTGGGGCCAACGTCCTGACTTTC

D gene: NA
V gene: TRBV30
clone size: NA
J gene: TRBJ2-3
CDR3 protein: CAWTAGEDTQYF
CDR3 DNA: TGTGCCTGGACCGCAGGGGAAGATACGCAGTATTTT

D gene: TRBD1
V gene: TRBV11-2
clone size: NA
J gene: TRBJ2-2
CDR3 protein: CASSLTGQGASGELFF
CDR3 DNA: TGTGCCAGCAGCTTAACGGGACAGGGGGCATCAGGGGAGCTGTTTTTT

D gene: NA
V gene: TRBV11-2
clone size: NA
J gene: TRBJ1-3
CDR3 protein: CASSLQGRWGNTIYF
CDR3 DNA: TGTGCCAGCAGCTTGCAGGGTAGATGGGGAAACACCATATATTTT

D gene: NA
V gene: TRBV9
clone size: NA
J gene: TRBJ2-1
CDR3 protein: CASSVVDWEQFF
CDR3 DNA: TGTGCCAGCAGCGTAGTGGATTGGGAGCAGTTCTTC

D gene: NA
V gene: TRBV7-9
clone size: NA
J gene: TRBJ1-6
CDR3 protein: CASSFVNSPLHF
CDR3 DNA: TGTGCCAGCAGCTTTGTGAATTCACCCCTCCACTTT

D gene: NA
V gene: TRBV6-5
clone size: NA
J gene: TRBJ1-1
CDR3 protein: CASSYRQDYTEAFF
CDR3 DNA: TGTGCCAGCAGTTACCGACAGGATTACACTGAAGCTTTCTTT

D gene: TRBD1
V gene: TRBV5-6
clone size: NA
J gene: TRBJ1-5
CDR3 protein: CASSLGGGWGNQPQHF
CDR3 DNA: TGTGCCAGCAGCTTGGGAGGGGGCTGGGGTAATCAGCCCCAGCATTTT

D gene: NA
V gene: TRBV5-4
clone size: once
J gene: TRBJ2-6
CDR3 protein: CASGPSNSGANVLTF
CDR3 DNA: TGTGCCAGCGGCCCCTCGAACTCTGGGGCCAACGTCCTGACTTTC

D gene: NA
V gene: TRBV3-1/TRBV3-2
clone size: NA
J gene: TRBJ1-2
CDR3 protein: CASGSIQGQTF
CDR3 DNA: TGTGCCAGCGGTTCAATACAGGGACAAACCTTC

D gene: TRBD2
V gene: TRBV30
clone size: NA
J gene: TRBJ2-3
CDR3 protein: CAWTTPGLAGGPNTDTQYF
CDR3 DNA: TGTGCCTGGACTACGCCGGGACTAGCGGGGGGGCCTAACACAGATACGCAGTATTTT

D gene: NA
V gene: TRBV5-6
clone size: NA
J gene: TRBJ2-3
CDR3 protein: CASSRRDVSTDTQYF
CDR3 DNA: TGTGCCAGCAGCCGACGGGACGTTAGCACAGATACGCAGTATTTT

D gene: NA
V gene: TRBV3-1/TRBV3-2
clone size: NA
J gene: TRBJ1-5
CDR3 protein: CASSPQGGGFQPQHF
CDR3 DNA: TGTGCCAGCAGCCCTCAAGGGGGGGGGTTTCAGCCCCAGCATTTT

D gene: TRBD2
V gene: TRBV19
clone size: NA
J gene: TRBJ2-1
CDR3 protein: CASSSFGLTSGGAYNEQFF
CDR3 DNA: TGTGCCAGTAGTTCCTTTGGCCTCACTAGCGGGGGGGCCTACAATGAGCAGTTCTTC

D gene: NA
V gene: TRBV9
clone size: NA
J gene: TRBJ1-6
CDR3 protein: CASSAHNSPLHF
CDR3 DNA: TGTGCCAGCAGCGCCCATAATTCACCCCTCCACTTT

D gene: NA
V gene: TRBV6-5
clone size: NA
J gene: TRBJ1-1
CDR3 protein: CASIPVGGGWTEAFF
CDR3 DNA: TGTGCCAGCATCCCGGTTGGAGGAGGATGGACTGAAGCTTTCTTT

D gene: TRBD2
V gene: TRBV6-6
clone size: NA
J gene: TRBJ2-3
CDR3 protein: CASSYRLAPPSDTQYF
CDR3 DNA: TGTGCCAGCAGTTACCGACTAGCCCCACCCTCAGATACGCAGTATTTT

D gene: NA
V gene: TRBV24-1
clone size: once
J gene: TRBJ2-1
CDR3 protein: CATSGGILSYNEQFF
CDR3 DNA: TGTGCCACCAGTGGGGGGATCTTATCCTACAATGAGCAGTTCTTC

D gene: NA
V gene: TRBV30
clone size: few
J gene: TRBJ1-5
CDR3 protein: CAWSVSGGRQPQHF
CDR3 DNA: TGTGCCTGGAGTGTATCTGGGGGCCGGCAGCCCCAGCATTTT

D gene: TRBD2
V gene: TRBV6-6
clone size: few
J gene: TRBJ2-5
CDR3 protein: CASRRRLAGMGVETQYF
CDR3 DNA: TGTGCCAGCAGGCGACGACTAGCGGGGATGGGGGTGGAGACCCAGTACTTC

D gene: NA
V gene: TRBV29-1
clone size: NA
J gene: TRBJ2-2
CDR3 protein: CSVGGTPNTGELFF
CDR3 DNA: TGCAGCGTTGGCGGGACACCGAACACCGGGGAGCTGTTTTTT

D gene: NA
V gene: TRBV11-2
clone size: NA
J gene: TRBJ1-2
CDR3 protein: CASSLGGTGLYGYTF
CDR3 DNA: TGTGCCAGCAGCTTAGGGGGGACGGGACTTTATGGCTACACCTTC

D gene: NA
V gene: TRBV12-3/TRBV12-4
clone size: NA
J gene: TRBJ1-5
CDR3 protein: CASSRGLNQPQHF
CDR3 DNA: TGTGCCAGCAGTCGGGGACTTAATCAGCCCCAGCATTTT

D gene: TRBD1
V gene: TRBV7-9
clone size: few
J gene: TRBJ1-2
CDR3 protein: CASSSSGQGVYGYTF
CDR3 DNA: TGTGCCAGCAGCTCATCGGGACAGGGAGTCTATGGCTACACCTTC

D gene: TRBD1
V gene: TRBV9
clone size: once
J gene: TRBJ2-7
CDR3 protein: CASSERDRGSYEQYF
CDR3 DNA: TGTGCCAGCAGCGAACGGGACAGGGGGTCCTACGAGCAGTACTTC

D gene: NA
V gene: TRBV4-1
clone size: NA
J gene: TRBJ1-4
CDR3 protein: CASSQIPGPQREKLFF
CDR3 DNA: TGCGCCAGCAGCCAGATCCCGGGACCCCAGCGGGAAAAACTGTTTTTT

D gene: NA
V gene: TRBV25-1
clone size: NA
J gene: TRBJ1-6
CDR3 protein: CASRFGDYNSPLHF
CDR3 DNA: TGTGCCAGCAGGTTTGGCGATTATAATTCACCCCTCCACTTT

D gene: NA
V gene: TRBV24-1
clone size: NA
J gene: TRBJ2-3
CDR3 protein: CATSEFVGATDTQYF
CDR3 DNA: TGTGCCACCAGTGAGTTCGTTGGGGCCACAGATACGCAGTATTTT

D gene: NA
V gene: TRBV6-6
clone size: NA
J gene: TRBJ1-2
CDR3 protein: CASSYPTGASGYTF
CDR3 DNA: TGTGCCAGCAGTTACCCCACGGGGGCGAGTGGCTACACCTTC

D gene: NA
V gene: TRBV18
clone size: NA
J gene: TRBJ1-2
CDR3 protein: CASSPVQNYGYTF
CDR3 DNA: TGTGCCAGCTCACCAGTTCAGAACTATGGCTACACCTTC

D gene: NA
V gene: TRBV7-2
clone size: NA
J gene: TRBJ2-1
CDR3 protein: CASSLSGAVGVQFF
CDR3 DNA: TGTGCCAGCAGCTTATCCGGGGCGGTGGGGGTGCAGTTCTTC

D gene: NA
V gene: TRBV5-1
clone size: NA
J gene: TRBJ2-3
CDR3 protein: CASSSRSQAEAQYF
CDR3 DNA: TGCGCCAGCAGCTCACGTTCACAGGCAGAGGCGCAGTATTTT

D gene: TRBD1
V gene: TRBV30
clone size: NA
J gene: TRBJ2-5
CDR3 protein: CAWSTGGRETQYF
CDR3 DNA: TGTGCCTGGAGTACAGGGGGTAGGGAGACCCAGTACTTC

D gene: NA
V gene: TRBV14
clone size: NA
J gene: TRBJ1-1
CDR3 protein: CASSQVDHKTEILNTEAFF
CDR3 DNA: TGTGCCAGCAGCCAAGTCGATCACAAGACAGAAATCTTGAACACTGAAGCTTTCTTT

D gene: TRBD1
V gene: TRBV19
clone size: NA
J gene: TRBJ1-2
CDR3 protein: CASSKKTGGNYGYTF
CDR3 DNA: TGTGCCAGTAGTAAGAAGACAGGGGGCAACTATGGCTACACCTTC

D gene: NA
V gene: TRBV5-1
clone size: NA
J gene: TRBJ2-3
CDR3 protein: CASSSGRGRGTDTQYF
CDR3 DNA: TGCGCCAGCAGCTCAGGGAGGGGGCGAGGCACAGATACGCAGTATTTT

D gene: NA
V gene: TRBV18
clone size: NA
J gene: TRBJ1-1
CDR3 protein: CASSSRPGARVANTEAFF
CDR3 DNA: TGTGCCAGCTCATCGAGGCCAGGGGCGAGAGTTGCGAACACTGAAGCTTTCTTT

D gene: NA
V gene: TRBV30
clone size: NA
J gene: TRBJ1-2
CDR3 protein: CAWNPGSYGYTF
CDR3 DNA: TGTGCCTGGAACCCCGGGAGCTATGGCTACACCTTC

D gene: TRBD1
V gene: TRBV19
clone size: NA
J gene: TRBJ1-4
CDR3 protein: CASSSRGGQGVYEKLFF
CDR3 DNA: TGTGCCAGTAGTTCCCGCGGAGGACAGGGGGTCTATGAAAAACTGTTTTTT

D gene: NA
V gene: TRBV3-1/TRBV3-2
clone size: NA
J gene: TRBJ1-2
CDR3 protein: CASSQDPRVGGYTF
CDR3 DNA: TGTGCCAGCAGCCAAGATCCCCGTGTTGGTGGCTACACCTTC

D gene: TRBD1
V gene: TRBV27
clone size: NA
J gene: TRBJ1-1
CDR3 protein: CASSLRGDRGTEAFF
CDR3 DNA: TGTGCCAGCAGTTTAAGGGGAGACAGGGGAACTGAAGCTTTCTTT

D gene: TRBD1
V gene: TRBV5-5
clone size: NA
J gene: TRBJ2-7
CDR3 protein: CASSLEGTGATYEQYF
CDR3 DNA: TGTGCCAGCAGCTTGGAAGGGACAGGGGCCACCTACGAGCAGTACTTC

D gene: NA
V gene: TRBV5-6
clone size: NA
J gene: TRBJ1-4
CDR3 protein: CASSVTEHATNEKLFF
CDR3 DNA: TGTGCCAGCAGCGTGACAGAGCATGCAACTAATGAAAAACTGTTTTTT

D gene: NA
V gene: TRBV6-2/TRBV6-3
clone size: NA
J gene: TRBJ1-1
CDR3 protein: CASSFRRDLNTEAFF
CDR3 DNA: TGTGCCAGCAGTTTCCGCCGGGACCTGAACACTGAAGCTTTCTTT

D gene: TRBD1
V gene: TRBV2
clone size: NA
J gene: TRBJ1-2
CDR3 protein: CASSPDRALFF
CDR3 DNA: TGTGCCAGCAGTCCCGACAGGGCCCTATTCTTC

D gene: NA
V gene: TRBV6-2/TRBV6-3
clone size: NA
J gene: TRBJ1-3
CDR3 protein: CASSYTFGTPSGNTIYF
CDR3 DNA: TGTGCCAGCAGTTACACGTTTGGGACTCCTTCTGGAAACACCATATATTTT

D gene: NA
V gene: TRBV6-4
clone size: NA
J gene: TRBJ2-3
CDR3 protein: CASSVGAPTDTQYF
CDR3 DNA: TGTGCCAGCAGTGTCGGGGCACCCACAGATACGCAGTATTTT

D gene: NA
V gene: TRBV11-3
clone size: NA
J gene: TRBJ2-5
CDR3 protein: CASSTSLSPGTQYF
CDR3 DNA: TGTGCCAGCAGCACCTCTTTATCCCCCGGGACCCAGTACTTC

D gene: NA
V gene: TRBV15
clone size: NA
J gene: TRBJ2-3
CDR3 protein: CATSRDGRGTDTQYF
CDR3 DNA: TGTGCCACCAGCAGAGATGGGCGGGGCACAGATACGCAGTATTTT

D gene: NA
V gene: TRBV19
clone size: NA
J gene: TRBJ2-7
CDR3 protein: CASRTSEGVYEQYF
CDR3 DNA: TGTGCCAGTAGGACGTCTGAGGGTGTATACGAGCAGTACTTC

D gene: TRBD1
V gene: TRBV24-1
clone size: NA
J gene: TRBJ1-1
CDR3 protein: CATSDPGQGAFF
CDR3 DNA: TGTGCCACCAGTGACCCTGGACAGGGGGCTTTCTTT

D gene: NA
V gene: TRBV29-1
clone size: NA
J gene: TRBJ1-3
CDR3 protein: CSVEDQGFGNTIYF
CDR3 DNA: TGCAGCGTTGAAGATCAGGGGTTTGGAAACACCATATATTTT

D gene: NA
V gene: TRBV6-2/TRBV6-3
clone size: NA
J gene: TRBJ2-7
CDR3 protein: CASSYPLGRINYEQYF
CDR3 DNA: TGTGCCAGCAGTTATCCTTTGGGTCGAATAAACTACGAGCAGTACTTC

D gene: TRBD2
V gene: TRBV15
clone size: NA
J gene: TRBJ2-5
CDR3 protein: CATSRGIQGGETQYF
CDR3 DNA: TGTGCCACCAGCAGAGGCATCCAGGGAGGGGAGACCCAGTACTTC

D gene: NA
V gene: TRBV15
clone size: once
J gene: TRBJ1-4
CDR3 protein: CATSRDSARFDSLFF
CDR3 DNA: TGTGCCACCAGCAGAGATTCGGCCCGTTTTGACAGCCTGTTTTTT

D gene: NA
V gene: TRBV19
clone size: NA
J gene: TRBJ1-2
CDR3 protein: CASSIAGHNYGYTF
CDR3 DNA: TGTGCCAGTAGTATAGCGGGACACAACTATGGCTACACCTTC

D gene: NA
V gene: TRBV6-2/TRBV6-3
clone size: NA
J gene: TRBJ2-3
CDR3 protein: CASSTGDTTDTQYF
CDR3 DNA: TGTGCCAGCAGTACTGGGGACACCACAGATACGCAGTATTTT